Each of the 5 T cell receptor beta chains below was sequenced from the same sample in a study of blood T cell repertoires in COVID-19. The method was immunoSEQ multiplex PCR; TCRdb's version includes in-frame clones alone and lacks a portion of them. The table shows 95,000 to 150,000 clones, with about four fifths occurring only once. Sequencing was carried out using peripheral blood. The receptors shown here come from a man under 40 with COVID-19, enrolled during active disease.

The chain recombines TRBV11-2 with TRBJ1-1, with D maybe TRBD1 (5 bases). V gave up 5 bases and J gave up 0 bases, with 10 bases separating them. The CDR3 consists of 14 residues. Germline CDR1 is SGHAT and CDR2 is FQNNGV. CDR3 region: CASSPRAMNTEAFF. CDR3 DNA: TGTGCCAGCAGCCCCAGGGCCATGAACACTGAAGCTTTCTTT.

The chain has TRBV13 and TRBJ2-3; the D gene is possibly TRBD2 (5 bases). The V gene's germline CDR1 is PRHDT and CDR2 FYEKMQ (reference sequence). This CDR3 is built from 12 residues. V was clipped by 5 bases and J by 9 bases, with 12 bases between them. This chain's CDR3 is CASSVTSGTQYF. CDR3 DNA sequence: TGTGCCAGCAGCGTGACTTCGGGAACGCAGTATTTT. Combining the CDR3 with reference TRBV13 and TRBJ2-3 gives the whole variable domain AAGVIQSPRHLIKEKRETATLKCYPIPRHDTVYWYQQGPGQDPQFLISFYEKMQSDKGSIPDRFSAQQFSDYHSELNMSSLELGDSALYFCASSVTSGTQYFGPGTRLTVL.

The chain is built from TRBV6-5 and TRBJ1-6; the D gene is possibly TRBD1 (5 bases). This CDR3 has 12 residues. Trimming took off 6 bases at V and 10 bases at J, with 10 bases between the two ends. The V gene's germline CDR1 is MNHEY and CDR2 SVGAGI. CDR3 sequence reads: CASRRGGSPLHF. The CDR3 DNA reads as TGTGCCAGCAGGCGGGGGGGATCACCCCTCCACTTT.

The chain uses TRBV7-3 and TRBJ1-1; possibly TRBD1 for D (5 bases). Germline V gene sequence: CDR1 SGHTA, CDR2 FQGTGA. The CDR3 totals 14 residues. The germline V and J ends were trimmed by 0 bases and 4 bases, with 9 bases remaining between them. The CDR3 sequence: CASSLTGDSTEAFF. In DNA, the CDR3 is TGTGCCAGCAGCTTAACAGGGGATAGCACTGAAGCTTTCTTT.

The chain employs TRBV10-3 and TRBJ1-1, with 9 nucleotides matching TRBD1. The CDR3 extends over 13 amino acids. Germline V gene data show CDR1 as ENHRY and CDR2 as SYGVKD. V shed 4 bases and J 6 bases; nucleotides not matched to a gene: 3. The CDR3 region is CAISGTGGAEAFF. The CDR3 DNA reads TGTGCCATCAGTGGAACAGGGGGCGCTGAAGCTTTCTTT.